Listed below are T cell receptor beta chains from one sample, sequenced in a study of T cells after yellow fever vaccination. TCRdb re-called the 5' RACE reads with MiXCR, one entry per CDR3 protein. The table lists some 560,000 distinct CDR3 sequences, about a sixth of them singletons. This specimen consisted of PBMCs, obtained 5 days after the first yellow fever vaccination. The receptors here all came from a man between 18 and 35 years old who received the YFV17D yellow fever vaccine. The CDR3 runs from the conserved cysteine through the conserved F or W. D genes are given only for firm matches. Size is omitted from some rows. Given values are once, few, many or a class for expanded clones.

clone size	V gene	D gene	J gene	CDR3 DNA	CDR3 protein
-	TRBV6-1	TRBD1	TRBJ1-5	TGTGCCAGCAGTCCCCACAGGGGTCATCAGCCCCCGCATTTT	CASSPHRGHQPPHF
-	TRBV11-3	TRBD2	TRBJ2-5	TGTGCCAGCAGCCCTGGACTAGCGGGGGGGCCGGGAGAGACCCAGTACTTC	CASSPGLAGGPGETQYF
-	TRBV12-3/TRBV12-4	-	TRBJ2-1	TGTGCCAGCAGTTTAATGAGGGGGACCTACAATGAGCAGTTCTTC	CASSLMRGTYNEQFF
few	TRBV12-1	-	TRBJ2-1	TGTGCCAGCAGCTCGCCGGCAGCCTACAATGAGCAGTTCTTC	CASSSPAAYNEQFF
few	TRBV11-2	TRBD2	TRBJ2-5	TGTGCCAGCAGCCCCGGGGCTAGCGGTCAAGAGACCCAGTACTTC	CASSPGASGQETQYF
once	TRBV6-5	TRBD2	TRBJ2-1	TGTGCCAGCAGTTACTTAGCGGGGGCCTATGAGCAGTTCTTC	CASSYLAGAYEQFF
once	TRBV5-4	-	TRBJ2-6	TGTGCCAGCAGCTTGGGAGTTAGCGTTGCCTCTGGGGCCAACGTCCTGACTTTC	CASSLGVSVASGANVLTF
-	TRBV18	-	TRBJ1-6	TGTGCCAGCTCACTCGAGCTTACCGATTCACCCCTCCACTTT	CASSLELTDSPLHF
-	TRBV5-1	-	TRBJ1-2	TGCGCCAGCAGCGCTACCGGCGGAAACTATGGCTACACCTTC	CASSATGGNYGYTF
many	TRBV7-9	TRBD2	TRBJ2-5	TGTGCCAGCAGCTTCCAGACTAGCGAGTTACAGACCCAGTACTTC	CASSFQTSELQTQYF
-	TRBV7-3	-	TRBJ1-1	TGTGCCAGCAGCCAAGGGGGGTGGACTGAAGCTTTCTTT	CASSQGGWTEAFF
few	TRBV7-3	-	TRBJ2-2	TGTGCCAGCAGCTCGGACGGGGGCGGGGAGCTGTTTTTT	CASSSDGGGELFF
many	TRBV9	-	TRBJ1-1	TGTGCCAGCAGCGTAGCCGTGGGAAACACTGAAGCTTTCTTT	CASSVAVGNTEAFF
few	TRBV4-3	TRBD1	TRBJ1-4	TGCGCCAGCAGCCCTGACAGGGGATATGAAAAACTGTTTTTT	CASSPDRGYEKLFF
-	TRBV28	-	TRBJ2-3	TGTGCATATTGCCCGTCCACCGGAGGGTCCCACACAGATACGCAGTATTTT	CAYCPSTGGSHTDTQYF
-	TRBV5-5	-	TRBJ2-5	TGTGCCAGCAGCTTGCCCCAGTGGGAGACCCAGTACTTC	CASSLPQWETQYF
-	TRBV5-5	-	TRBJ2-1	TGTGCCAGCAGCTTGGGAGGGGAGGATGAGCAGTTCTTC	CASSLGGEDEQFF
-	TRBV6-1	-	TRBJ1-2	TGTGCCAGCAGGACAGGCCCGAACTATGGCTACACCTTC	CASRTGPNYGYTF
-	TRBV6-5	TRBD1	TRBJ2-7	TGTGCCAGCGCGAGGGCCATTGGGACAGGCTACGAGCAGTACTTC	CASARAIGTGYEQYF
-	TRBV6-2/TRBV6-3	-	TRBJ1-1	TGTGCCAGCAGTTATTTCTTTGAAGCTTTCTTT	CASSYFFEAFF
-	TRBV20-1	TRBD2	TRBJ2-7	TGCAGTGCTAGAGGGAGGCTAGCGGGGGTAAACTCCTACGAGCAGTACTTC	CSARGRLAGVNSYEQYF
few	TRBV4-3	-	TRBJ1-4	TGCGCCAGCAGCCCCGCTGGGGCGGGCGGGGAAAAACTGTTTTTT	CASSPAGAGGEKLFF
many	TRBV28	-	TRBJ2-3	TGTGCCAGCACCAGCTTCACAGATACGCAGTATTTT	CASTSFTDTQYF
many	TRBV6-5	-	TRBJ2-7	TGTGCCAGCACCTCGGCCGGGGAGCAGTACTTC	CASTSAGEQYF
-	TRBV5-1	-	TRBJ2-6	TGCGCCAGCAGCTTACAGGCCTCTGGGGCCAACGTCCTGACTTTC	CASSLQASGANVLTF
few	TRBV4-1	-	TRBJ2-2	TGCGCCAGCAGCCGTCTTCCGGGGGCCGTCACCGGGGAGCTGTTTTTT	CASSRLPGAVTGELFF
few	TRBV6-2/TRBV6-3	-	TRBJ1-1	TGTGCCAGCAGCAACCCATTTTCAGACAGCAACACTGAAGCTTTCTTT	CASSNPFSDSNTEAFF
-	TRBV20-1	-	TRBJ1-1	TGCAGTGCTAGACAGACGGGCACTATCGGCACTGAAGCTTTCTTT	CSARQTGTIGTEAFF
-	TRBV24-1	-	TRBJ2-3	TGTGCCACCAGTGATCACCCTTCCACAGATACGCAGTATTTT	CATSDHPSTDTQYF
-	TRBV4-3	-	TRBJ2-2	TGCGCCAGCAGCCAAGCGCCCCAGGGTAACACCGGGGAGCTGTTTTTT	CASSQAPQGNTGELFF
many	TRBV5-1	-	TRBJ2-2	TGCGCCAGCAGTGACAGAAAGAACACCGGGGAGCTGTTTTTT	CASSDRKNTGELFF
-	TRBV6-1	-	TRBJ2-5	TGTGCCAGCAGTGAATCGTATAAAGAGACCCAGTACTTC	CASSESYKETQYF
few	TRBV20-1	TRBD2	TRBJ2-2	TGCAGTGCTAGAGATGGACGGGGGGACACCGGGGAGCTGTTTTTT	CSARDGRGDTGELFF
-	TRBV6-1	TRBD2	TRBJ2-3	TGTGCCAGCAATCCACGAGCTAGCGGGTTCACAGATACGCAGTATTTT	CASNPRASGFTDTQYF
many	TRBV6-2/TRBV6-3	TRBD2	TRBJ2-2	TGTGCCAGCAGTCAACACCGGGGACTAGCGGGGAACACCGGGGAGCTGTTTTTT	CASSQHRGLAGNTGELFF
few	TRBV29-1	-	TRBJ2-3	TGCAGCGTTTCGCCGGGGGTAGCTACAGATACGCAGTATTTT	CSVSPGVATDTQYF
few	TRBV7-9	-	TRBJ2-5	TGTGCCAGCAGCTTAGAGGGGCTAAGGGAGACCCAGTACTTC	CASSLEGLRETQYF
few	TRBV11-2	TRBD2	TRBJ2-3	TGTGCCAGCAGCCTCTTCCCGCAAGGACTAGCGGGGACCACAGATACGCAGTATTTT	CASSLFPQGLAGTTDTQYF
-	TRBV6-4	TRBD1	TRBJ1-6	TGTGCCAGCAGTCCTCTGGGGGGACAGGGGAGCTCCTATAATTCACCCCTCCACTTT	CASSPLGGQGSSYNSPLHF
few	TRBV11-3	TRBD2	TRBJ2-1	TGTGCCAGCAGCTTAGGGACTAGCGGGGGGGGTCCGCAGTTCTTC	CASSLGTSGGGPQFF
few	TRBV12-3/TRBV12-4	TRBD1	TRBJ1-1	TGTGCCAGCAGTACAGGGGGAACCGATGAAGCTTTCTTT	CASSTGGTDEAFF
-	TRBV20-1	-	TRBJ2-1	TGCAGTGCTAGTACGTGGGACTCCTATTCGAGCTCCTACAATGAGCAGTTCTTC	CSASTWDSYSSSYNEQFF
few	TRBV4-2	TRBD1	TRBJ2-7	TGTGCCAGCAGCCAGACCGGGACAGGTCGCGGCGAGCAGTACTTC	CASSQTGTGRGEQYF
-	TRBV5-6	-	TRBJ1-3	TGTGCCAGCAGCTTGCTGGGGGCTACTGGAAACACCATATATTTT	CASSLLGATGNTIYF
few	TRBV2	TRBD1	TRBJ1-5	TGTGCCAGCAGAGTCACAGGGGATAGCAATCAGCCCCAGCATTTT	CASRVTGDSNQPQHF
few	TRBV7-8	TRBD2	TRBJ2-5	TGTGCCAGCAGCTTAGGGGCGGGGGGGCCTCAGGAAGAGACCCAGTACTTC	CASSLGAGGPQEETQYF
few	TRBV6-4	-	TRBJ1-2	TGTGCCAGCAGGCCCCAGGGGTTATGGAACTATGGCTACACCTTC	CASRPQGLWNYGYTF
-	TRBV19	-	TRBJ1-5	TGTGCCAGTAGTATTCTGGGCAGGGAGGATCAGCCCCAGCATTTT	CASSILGREDQPQHF
-	TRBV5-1	TRBD1	TRBJ1-2	TGCGCCAGCAGCGAGGGGGCGAATTATGGCTACACCTTC	CASSEGANYGYTF
few	TRBV12-5	TRBD1	TRBJ1-4	TGTGCTAGTGCCGAACAGGGGCCTAATGAAAAACTGTTTTTT	CASAEQGPNEKLFF
-	TRBV13	-	TRBJ2-5	TGTGCCAGCAGCTTTGGTGAAAATGGGGGGGAGACCCAGTACTTC	CASSFGENGGETQYF
-	TRBV20-1	-	TRBJ2-3	TGCAGTGTGGCTCCGGCCGGGCGGGCGCAGTATTTT	CSVAPAGRAQYF
-	TRBV4-1	-	TRBJ1-5	TGCGCCAGCAGCCAAGTATCTGGGGTTCAGCCCCAGCATTTT	CASSQVSGVQPQHF
-	TRBV12-3/TRBV12-4	-	TRBJ1-5	TGTGCCAGCGGGCGCCCGACCCAGCATTTT	CASGRPTQHF
-	TRBV11-2	TRBD2	TRBJ2-3	TGTGCCAGCAGCTTAGACTCCGGACTAGCGGGGGACACAGATACGCAGTATTTT	CASSLDSGLAGDTDTQYF